This entry concerns a single T cell receptor (beta chain). The target of this receptor is not known. No per-base quality is available; no much larger clone lies one base away. The data stem from a study of blood T cell repertoires in COVID-19 (dated by TCRdb to 2020 to 2021). For the wider study: Samples covering the acute and convalescent phases of COVID-19 were provided by collaborators in the United States, Italy and Spain. The prospective study material was composed of cDNA or gDNA derived from T cells, B-cell-depleted T cells, or PBMCs. Deeply sampled blood TCRbeta repertoires from subjects exposed to, actively infected with, or recovered from COVID-19 were included in the dataset. A freely available public database, intended as a resource for researchers studying the immune response to SARS-CoV-2, is where the repertoires were released. The samples were drawn from the first 160 participants of the ongoing ImmuneRACE study and from 1,200 or so subjects provided by 6 global collaborators. Sample metadata almost always included a de-identified subject ID, COVID-19 status, age in years and sex. Where HLA class I and class II types were available, the types were taken from metadata supplied by the sample provider, not from assay-based typing. Broader findings and caveats from the paper: The amount of clinical and demographic metadata varied by source and participant and was provided uncurated.

The collaborating institutions used their own protocols to collect whole blood in K2EDTA tubes. Collaborator samples were shipped for TCRbeta analysis as frozen whole blood, isolated PBMCs, or DNA extracted from either sample type. From cysteine to phenylalanine, the CDR3 is 14 amino acids long. Here the CDR3 DNA is all that survives: 42 bases in frame from base 1. CDR1 and CDR2 (SGDLS, YYNGEE) derive from the germline V gene. The germline ends are 11 bases apart after V is trimmed by 0 bases and J by 6 bases. TCRbeta CDR3 regions were amplified from genomic DNA using the immunoSEQ Assay, a bias-controlled multiplex PCR. The study's own analysis went as follows. The number of nucleated cells in each sample was estimated by amplification of reference gene primers within the assay. To quantify the absolute abundance of each unique TCRbeta CDR3 rearrangement, sequence reads were collapsed and filtered. For each sample, productive Simpson clonality was calculated as the square root of Simpson's diversity index across productive rearrangements. TCRdb limited this immuneACCESS table to in-frame rearrangements with V and J called. A share of clones is missing; checked studies link under half to unresolved V genes, and the rest is unexplained. The DNA was the basis for D and trimming; V, J and clone size are from that table. The sample data list 250,000 to 350,000 clones, and over 75% of these were observed just once. Of the sample, approximately 4% falls within the top ten clones.

This chain joins TRBV9 to TRBJ2-3; a confident D gene designation cannot be given. Source material: peripheral blood. This TCR was recovered from a woman between 50 and 59 years old with active or convalescent COVID-19. The CDR3 loop reads CASSVEAWSDTQYF. The DNA sequence reads TGTGCCAGCAGCGTAGAAGCATGGAGTGATACGCAGTATTTT.